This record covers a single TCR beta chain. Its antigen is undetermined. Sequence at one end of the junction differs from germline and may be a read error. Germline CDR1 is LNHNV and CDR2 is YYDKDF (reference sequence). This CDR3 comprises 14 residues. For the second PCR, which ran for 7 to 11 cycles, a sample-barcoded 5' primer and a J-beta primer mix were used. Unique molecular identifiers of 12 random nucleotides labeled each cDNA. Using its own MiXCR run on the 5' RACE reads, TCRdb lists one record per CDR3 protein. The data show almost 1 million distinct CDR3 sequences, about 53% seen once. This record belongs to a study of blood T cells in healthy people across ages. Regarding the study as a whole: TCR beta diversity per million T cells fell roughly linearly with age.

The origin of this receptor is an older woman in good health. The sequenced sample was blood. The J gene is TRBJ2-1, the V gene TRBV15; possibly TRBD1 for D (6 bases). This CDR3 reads CASSREVQGYEQFF. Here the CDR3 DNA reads TGTGCCTCCAGCAGAGAGGTACAGGGTTACGAGCAGTTCTTC.